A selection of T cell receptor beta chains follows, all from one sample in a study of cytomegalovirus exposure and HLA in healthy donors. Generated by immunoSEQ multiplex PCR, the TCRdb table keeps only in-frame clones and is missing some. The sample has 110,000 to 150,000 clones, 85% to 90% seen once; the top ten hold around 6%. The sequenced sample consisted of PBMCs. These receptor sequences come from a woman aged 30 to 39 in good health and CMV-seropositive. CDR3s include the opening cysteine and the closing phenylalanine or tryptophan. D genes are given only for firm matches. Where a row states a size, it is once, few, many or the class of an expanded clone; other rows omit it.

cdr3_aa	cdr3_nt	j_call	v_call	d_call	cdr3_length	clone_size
CAISSLSGARSYEQYF	TGTGCCATCAGCTCCCTTAGCGGGGCCCGCTCCTACGAGCAGTACTTC	TRBJ2-7	TRBV10-3	TRBD2	16	-
CATRSTGGDSPLHF	TGTGCCACCAGATCAACAGGGGGCGATTCACCCCTCCACTTT	TRBJ1-6	TRBV28	TRBD1	14	-
CASSEDRVGEAFF	TGTGCCAGCAGTGAAGACAGGGTGGGTGAAGCTTTCTTT	TRBJ1-1	TRBV25-1	TRBD1	13	-
CASSFLASDTGELFF	TGTGCCAGCAGCTTCCTCGCATCGGACACCGGGGAGCTGTTTTTT	TRBJ2-2	TRBV11-2	-	15	-
CASSLTGNSGNTIYF	TGTGCCAGCAGCTTAACAGGGAACTCTGGAAACACCATATATTTT	TRBJ1-3	TRBV11-2	-	15	-
CASSSGLAGGPRDTQYF	TGTGCCAGCAGCTCGGGACTAGCGGGAGGGCCCAGAGATACGCAGTATTTT	TRBJ2-3	TRBV28	TRBD2	17	-
CASSRKGQEYNEQFF	TGTGCCAGCAGCCGAAAGGGACAGGAGTACAATGAGCAGTTCTTC	TRBJ2-1	TRBV7-2	TRBD1	15	-
CASSFGGAGSNEQFF	TGCGCCAGCAGCTTTGGCGGGGCAGGATCCAATGAGCAGTTCTTC	TRBJ2-1	TRBV5-1	-	15	-
CASSKGLGEQFF	TGTGCCAGCAGTAAAGGCCTCGGTGAGCAGTTCTTC	TRBJ2-1	TRBV2	-	12	-
CASSTGTGEYNEQFF	TGTGCCAGCAGTACTGGGACAGGGGAATACAATGAGCAGTTCTTC	TRBJ2-1	TRBV6-5	TRBD1	15	-
CASSLDRNTRDTQYF	TGTGCCAGCAGCTTAGACAGAAATACAAGAGATACGCAGTATTTT	TRBJ2-3	TRBV11-2	-	15	-
CSSDEGTSGRRVPYEQYF	TGCAGCTCTGACGAGGGGACTAGCGGGAGACGGGTCCCCTACGAGCAGTACTTC	TRBJ2-7	TRBV29-1	TRBD2	18	-
CASSLPGQGTYGYTF	TGTGCCAGCAGCTTACCTGGACAGGGAACATATGGCTACACCTTC	TRBJ1-2	TRBV11-2	TRBD1	15	-
CASTTGLRGPYEQYF	TGTGCCAGCACCACCGGATTAAGGGGCCCCTACGAGCAGTACTTC	TRBJ2-7	TRBV28	-	15	-
CASMERAALNTQYF	TGTGCCAGCATGGAGCGGGCGGCTTTGAATACGCAGTATTTT	TRBJ2-3	TRBV6-5	-	14	-
CSVWGQPYEQYF	TGCAGCGTTTGGGGACAGCCTTACGAGCAGTACTTC	TRBJ2-7	TRBV29-1	TRBD1	12	-
CASSRAGGPETGELFF	TGCGCCAGCAGCCGAGCGGGAGGGCCGGAGACCGGGGAGCTGTTTTTT	TRBJ2-2	TRBV5-1	TRBD2	16	-
CASSLGGDREKLFF	TGTGCCAGCAGCTTAGGCGGTGATCGGGAAAAACTGTTTTTT	TRBJ1-4	TRBV7-9	-	14	-
CASSLGGASTGELFF	TGTGCCAGCAGTTTAGGGGGCGCGAGCACCGGGGAGCTGTTTTTT	TRBJ2-2	TRBV28	-	15	-
CASSRLAGDTDTQYF	TGTGCCAGCAGTCGACTAGCGGGGGACACAGATACGCAGTATTTT	TRBJ2-3	TRBV6-4	TRBD2	15	once
CASSAGTLPQPQHF	TGTGCCAGCAGTGCTGGGACATTACCTCAGCCCCAGCATTTT	TRBJ1-5	TRBV6-6	-	14	-
CASSPRTSLGNEQFF	TGTGCCAGCAGCCCACGGACTAGCTTGGGCAATGAGCAGTTCTTC	TRBJ2-1	TRBV9	TRBD2	15	-
CASSYGGGNQPQHF	TGTGCCAGCAGCTATGGGGGGGGAAATCAGCCCCAGCATTTT	TRBJ1-5	TRBV5-4	-	14	-
CASSPSRSGANVLTF	TGTGCCAGCAGTCCCTCGAGATCCGGGGCCAACGTCCTGACTTTC	TRBJ2-6	TRBV28	-	15	-
CASSDRGIGNTIYF	TGTGCCAGCAGTGACAGGGGAATTGGAAACACCATATATTTT	TRBJ1-3	TRBV6-1	-	14	-
CASSGTSGAYEQYF	TGTGCCAGCAGTGGGACTAGCGGGGCCTACGAGCAGTACTTC	TRBJ2-7	TRBV2	TRBD2	14	-
CASSPKIGAGNTIYF	TGTGCCAGCAGCCCAAAAATCGGGGCTGGAAACACCATATATTTT	TRBJ1-3	TRBV14	-	15	-
CASSQAPPGTEAFF	TGTGCCAGCAGCCAAGCCCCCCCGGGCACTGAAGCTTTCTTT	TRBJ1-1	TRBV14	-	14	-
CASTKPGGTGGNQPQHF	TGTGCCAGCACGAAACCTGGGGGGACAGGGGGCAATCAGCCCCAGCATTTT	TRBJ1-5	TRBV28	TRBD1	17	-
CASSQALPGLTQDQPQHF	TGCGCCAGCAGCCAAGCGCTCCCGGGGTTGACTCAAGATCAGCCCCAGCATTTT	TRBJ1-5	TRBV4-1	-	18	-
CASSPRDYGYTF	TGTGCCAGCAGTCCGCGTGACTATGGCTACACCTTC	TRBJ1-2	TRBV28	-	12	many
CASHPPSSYEQYF	TGTGCCAGTCACCCTCCCAGCTCCTACGAGCAGTACTTC	TRBJ2-7	TRBV6-6	-	13	-
CASRGLARDQETQYF	TGTGCCAGCAGAGGACTAGCGCGAGACCAAGAGACCCAGTACTTC	TRBJ2-5	TRBV2	TRBD2	15	-
CASSQLGGQDPYEQYF	TGTGCCAGCAGCCAGCTCGGGGGACAGGACCCCTACGAGCAGTACTTC	TRBJ2-7	TRBV14	TRBD1	16	-
CASSFWVAGEQYF	TGCGCCAGCAGCTTTTGGGTAGCGGGCGAGCAGTACTTC	TRBJ2-7	TRBV5-1	TRBD2	13	-
CASSYGRGNEQYF	TGCGCCAGCAGTTACGGGAGGGGAAACGAGCAGTACTTC	TRBJ2-7	TRBV5-1	TRBD2	13	-
CASSWETYEQYF	TGTGCCAGCAGCTGGGAGACCTACGAGCAGTACTTC	TRBJ2-7	TRBV5-4	-	12	-
CAIRSGFNSQETQYF	TGTGCCATCAGGAGCGGATTCAACTCCCAAGAGACCCAGTACTTC	TRBJ2-5	TRBV10-3	-	15	-
CASSMAGVYTEAFF	TGTGCCAGTAGTATGGCGGGTGTATACACTGAAGCTTTCTTT	TRBJ1-1	TRBV19	-	14	-
CAGRDSYNEQFF	TGTGCCGGCCGGGACAGCTACAATGAGCAGTTCTTC	TRBJ2-1	TRBV2	TRBD1	12	-
CASSTLGGRDEKLFF	TGTGCCAGCAGCACTCTAGGGGGCCGGGATGAAAAACTGTTTTTT	TRBJ1-4	TRBV5-4	TRBD1	15	once
CASSLASWTSGGAEQFF	TGCGCCAGCAGCTTGGCCAGCTGGACTAGCGGGGGGGCTGAGCAGTTCTTC	TRBJ2-1	TRBV5-1	TRBD2	17	-
CASSKLLNKNTGELFF	TGTGCCAGCAGCAAATTACTCAATAAAAACACCGGGGAGCTGTTTTTT	TRBJ2-2	TRBV21-1	-	16	-
CASSSHIGQENTGELFF	TGCGCCAGCAGCTCCCATATCGGACAGGAGAACACCGGGGAGCTGTTTTTT	TRBJ2-2	TRBV5-1	TRBD1	17	-
CASSVQGNYGYTF	TGTGCCAGCAGCGTACAGGGAAACTATGGCTACACCTTC	TRBJ1-2	TRBV9	-	13	-
CASSLRRSRFNEQFF	TGTGCCAGCAGTTTACGGCGGTCACGGTTCAATGAGCAGTTCTTC	TRBJ2-1	TRBV28	-	15	-
CASSLTRAPGMGEKLFF	TGTGCCAGCAGTTTAACCCGCGCTCCGGGGATGGGTGAAAAACTGTTTTTT	TRBJ1-4	TRBV27	-	17	-
CASSGLRGYEQFF	TGCGCCAGCAGTGGGCTGAGGGGGTATGAGCAGTTCTTC	TRBJ2-1	TRBV10-2	-	13	once
CASSLDSSGRAHEQYF	TGTGCCAGCAGCTTGGATTCTAGCGGGAGGGCCCACGAGCAGTACTTC	TRBJ2-7	TRBV7-8	TRBD2	16	once
CASSPRRSSYNEQFF	TGTGCCAGCAGCCCGCGACGGAGCTCCTACAATGAGCAGTTCTTC	TRBJ2-1	TRBV5-4	-	15	once
CASSYAGLAEGEQFF	TGTGCCAGCAGTTACGCCGGACTAGCGGAGGGAGAGCAGTTCTTC	TRBJ2-1	TRBV6-5	TRBD2	15	-
CASSPRKGRGLGDLNTEAFF	TGTGCCAGCTCACCAAGAAAGGGCAGGGGGCTGGGAGATTTGAACACTGAAGCTTTCTTT	TRBJ1-1	TRBV18	TRBD1	20	-
CASSERQGTDTQYF	TGTGCCAGCAGTGAAAGGCAGGGCACAGATACGCAGTATTTT	TRBJ2-3	TRBV2	-	14	-
CASSLGLATHEQYF	TGTGCCAGCAGCCTGGGACTAGCGACCCACGAGCAGTACTTC	TRBJ2-7	TRBV9	TRBD2	14	-
CASSIGTALQETQYF	TGTGCCAGCAGCATCGGGACAGCTCTCCAAGAGACCCAGTACTTC	TRBJ2-5	TRBV5-4	TRBD1	15	-